This T cell receptor beta chain is from a study of T cell responses to AZD1222 COVID-19 vaccine. Notes on the study in general: Donors were largely white British and mainly female; clonal diversity was possibly underestimated.

In the case of this clone: The antigen is not known.

Per the germline V gene, CDR1 is MDHEN and CDR2 is SYDVKM. This CDR3 is built from 13 residues. Between the trimmed V and J ends, which lost 5 bases and 2 bases, there was a span of 7 bases. The assay was immunoSEQ multiplex PCR, and TCRdb's table has in-frame clones only and misses some. The sample contains 66,000 or so clones, approximately 79% of which appear only once. The chain combines TRBV28 with TRBJ2-4; TRBD1 is a possible D gene (5 bases). The starting material was peripheral blood, obtained on day 0 of MenACWY control vaccination. This TCR came from an adult in good health. CDR3 in amino acids: CASSQGTKNIQYF. CDR3 in DNA: TGTGCCAGCAGTCAGGGCACCAAAAACATTCAGTACTTC. The full variable domain, with the rest looked up from reference TRBV28 and TRBJ2-4, is DVKVTQSSRYLVKRTGEKVFLECVQDMDHENMFWYRQDPGLGLRLIYFSYDVKMKEKGDIPEGYSVSREKKERFSLILESASTNQTSMYLCASSQGTKNIQYFGAGTRLSVL.